This record covers a single TCR beta chain. This specimen comes from a study of control samples from healthy donors and cancer patients. CDR3 length: 16 amino acids. Unmatched junction bases numbered 10, after V lost 4 bases and J lost 2 bases. CDR1 is SGHTS and CDR2 is YDEGEE in the germline V gene. Sequencing was performed with immunoSEQ multiplex PCR; in TCRdb, only in-frame clones are kept and a portion is missing. Of roughly 180,000 clones in the sample, just under 95% were seen once. The material sequenced was blood. This chain connects TRBV5-8 to TRBJ1-2, with TRBD1 matching 8 bases. This sequence originates from a woman aged 60-75 years in good health. The DNA for the CDR3 is TGTGCCAGCAGCCAGGCCCAGGGGGCGTGGAACTATGGCTACACCTTC. This sequence encodes CASSQAQGAWNYGYTF.